This T cell receptor (beta chain) was recovered during a study of OX40 agonist ivuxolimab in advanced cancers. For the study at large: Partial responses occurred in Three dose-escalation patients, one with hepatocellular carcinoma and two with cutaneous melanoma. Points from the study as a whole: In general, CD8+ T cells held more expanded clones than CD4+ did, on average. Nonresponders, in some cases, also had low normalized T-cell clonal expansion. Researchers did not establish what antigens the expanded peripheral T cells target.

TCRdb's copy holds only in-frame clones and misses some; the assay was immunoSEQ multiplex PCR. The sample carries almost 70,000 clones, roughly 88% recorded once. A note on this clone: Its antigen is currently unknown.

Germline values: CDR1 MNHEY, CDR2 SMNVEV (reference sequence). V was clipped by 0 bases and J by 5 bases, with 9 bases between them. There are 14 residues in the CDR3. This chain connects TRBV27 to TRBJ2-3, with D unclear. This clonotype was obtained from an adult with an advanced solid tumor such as melanoma, head and neck, liver or kidney cancer. Sequencing used CD4+ or CD8+ T cells sorted from blood, obtained in a trial of the OX40 agonist ivuxolimab. The CDR3 coding sequence is TGTGCCAGCAGTTTATCGCGCGCCGAAGATACGCAGTATTTT. Translation gives CASSLSRAEDTQYF.